A selection of T cell receptor beta chains follows, all from one sample in a study of shared clonotypes between healthy human individuals. Clones were read by immunoSEQ multiplex PCR, and TCRdb kept only the in-frame ones, dropping some. The data contain about 2 million clones, roughly 94% of them singletons. Material for sequencing was naive CD8+ T cells sorted from blood. All receptors derive from a man aged 18 to 29 in good health. Both conserved end residues are part of each CDR3. The D gene is left open where the match is weak. The size of a clone is reported for some rows only, either as once, few or many, or as a class for expanded clones.

v_gene	j_gene	d_gene	abundance	CDR3nt	CDR3aa
TRBV11-2	TRBJ2-7	TRBD1	.	TGTGCCAGCAGCTTACGGACAGGGACCTACGAGCAGTACTTC	CASSLRTGTYEQYF
TRBV19	TRBJ1-1	.	.	TGTGCCAGTTCCTCTGGGATCATGAACACTGAAGCTTTCTTT	CASSSGIMNTEAFF
TRBV19	TRBJ1-6	.	.	TGTGCCAGTAGAGAGCGGGGGCTGGAGGTTAATTCACCCCTCCACTTT	CASRERGLEVNSPLHF
TRBV7-6	TRBJ1-6	.	.	TGTGCCAGCAGCCCGGGGGCCTCCTATAATTCACCCCTCCACTTT	CASSPGASYNSPLHF
TRBV27	TRBJ2-2	.	.	TGTGCCAGCGCTGAAATACGGGACTTCACCGGGGAGCTGTTTTTT	CASAEIRDFTGELFF
TRBV9	TRBJ1-1	.	.	TGTGCCAGCAGCCCACAGGGAAGGGAGGCTTTCTTT	CASSPQGREAFF
TRBV6-1	TRBJ1-4	.	.	TGTGCCAGCAGTGGATCGGCAGGGGTTGCAACTAATGAAAAACTGTTTTTT	CASSGSAGVATNEKLFF
TRBV5-4	TRBJ1-1	.	few	TGTGCCAGCAGCCGAATAGATGAAGCTTTCTTT	CASSRIDEAFF
TRBV2	TRBJ2-1	TRBD1	.	TGTGCCAGCACCTCCGGGACAGGGGTTGCCTACAATGAGCAGTTCTTC	CASTSGTGVAYNEQFF
TRBV27	TRBJ1-1	.	.	TGTGCCAGCAGTCCCCTCGGGGGGAACACTGAAGCTTTCTTT	CASSPLGGNTEAFF
TRBV19	TRBJ1-1	.	.	TGTGCCAGTACCCCAGTAGTGTTGATGAACACTGAAGCTTTCTTT	CASTPVVLMNTEAFF
TRBV10-3	TRBJ2-2	.	.	TGTGCCACTTTGGGGGGCACCGGGGAGCTGTTTTTT	CATLGGTGELFF
TRBV7-9	TRBJ2-1	TRBD1	.	TGTGCCAGCAGCCGCCGGGACAGATACAATGAGCAGTTCTTC	CASSRRDRYNEQFF
TRBV5-1	TRBJ1-1	TRBD1	.	TGCGCCAGCAGCGGTCCTAGTACCGGGACAGTTAACACTGAAGCTTTCTTT	CASSGPSTGTVNTEAFF